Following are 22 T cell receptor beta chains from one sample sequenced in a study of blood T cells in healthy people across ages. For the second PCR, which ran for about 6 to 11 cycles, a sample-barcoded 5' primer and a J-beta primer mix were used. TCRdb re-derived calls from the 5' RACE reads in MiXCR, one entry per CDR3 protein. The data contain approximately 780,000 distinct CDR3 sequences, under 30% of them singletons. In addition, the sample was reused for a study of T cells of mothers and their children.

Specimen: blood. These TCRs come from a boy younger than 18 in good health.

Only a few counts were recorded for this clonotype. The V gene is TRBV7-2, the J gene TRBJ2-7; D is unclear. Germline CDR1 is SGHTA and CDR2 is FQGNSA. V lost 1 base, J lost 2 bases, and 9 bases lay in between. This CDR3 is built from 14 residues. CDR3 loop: CASSLEMGTYEQYF. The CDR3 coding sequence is TGTGCCAGCAGCTTAGAGATGGGGACCTACGAGCAGTACTTC.

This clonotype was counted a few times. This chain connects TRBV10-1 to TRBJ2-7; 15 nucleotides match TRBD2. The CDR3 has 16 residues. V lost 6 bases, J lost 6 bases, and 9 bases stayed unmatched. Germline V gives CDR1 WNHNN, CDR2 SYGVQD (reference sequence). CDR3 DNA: TGCGCCAGCAGAAGGGGGACTAGCGGGGGGAAGTGCGAGCAGTACTTC. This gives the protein CASRRGTSGGKCEQYF.

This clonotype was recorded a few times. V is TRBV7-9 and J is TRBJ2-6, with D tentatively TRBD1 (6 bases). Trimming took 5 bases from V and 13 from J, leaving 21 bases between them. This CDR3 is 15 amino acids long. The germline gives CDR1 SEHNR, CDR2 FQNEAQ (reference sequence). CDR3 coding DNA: TGTGCCAGCAGCCCCTCCCCGACAGGTCCTCGGGTCCTGACTTTC. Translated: CASSPSPTGPRVLTF. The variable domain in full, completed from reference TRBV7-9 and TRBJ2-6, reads DTGVSQNPRHKITKRGQNVTFRCDPISEHNRLYWYRQTLGQGPEFLTYFQNEAQLEKSRLLSDRFSAERPKGSFSTLEIQRTEQGDSAMYLCASSPSPTGPRVLTFGAGSRLTVL.

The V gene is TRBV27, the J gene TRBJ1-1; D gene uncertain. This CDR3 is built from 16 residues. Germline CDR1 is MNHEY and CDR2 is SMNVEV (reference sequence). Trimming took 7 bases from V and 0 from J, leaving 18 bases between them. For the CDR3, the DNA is TGTGCCAGCACCTCTGTGGGTATACAGATGAACACTGAAGCTTTCTTT. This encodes CASTSVGIQMNTEAFF.

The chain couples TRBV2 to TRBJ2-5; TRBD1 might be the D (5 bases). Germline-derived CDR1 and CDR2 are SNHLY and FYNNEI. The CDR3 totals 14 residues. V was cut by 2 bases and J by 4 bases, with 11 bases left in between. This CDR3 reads CASSERGIGETQYF. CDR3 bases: TGTGCCAGCAGTGAAAGGGGAATTGGAGAGACCCAGTACTTC.

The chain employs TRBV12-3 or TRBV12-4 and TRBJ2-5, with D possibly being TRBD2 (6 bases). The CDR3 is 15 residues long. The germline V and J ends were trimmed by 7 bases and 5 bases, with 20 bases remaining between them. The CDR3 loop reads CASTLGLQAGETQYF. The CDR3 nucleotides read TGTGCCAGCACCCTGGGACTCCAGGCCGGGGAGACCCAGTACTTC.

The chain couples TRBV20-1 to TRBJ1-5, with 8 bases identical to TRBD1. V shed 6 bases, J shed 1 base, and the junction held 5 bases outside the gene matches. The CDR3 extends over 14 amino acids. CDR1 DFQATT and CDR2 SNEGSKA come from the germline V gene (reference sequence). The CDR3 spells CSAPDRVSNQPQHF. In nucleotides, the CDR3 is TGCAGTGCCCCGGACAGGGTCAGCAATCAGCCCCAGCATTTT.

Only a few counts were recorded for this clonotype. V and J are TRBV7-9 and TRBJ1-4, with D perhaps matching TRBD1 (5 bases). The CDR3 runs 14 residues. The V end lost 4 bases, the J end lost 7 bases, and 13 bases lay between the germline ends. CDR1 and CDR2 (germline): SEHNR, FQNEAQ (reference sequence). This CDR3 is CASSSPGKGEKLFF. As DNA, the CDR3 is TGTGCCAGCAGCTCTCCAGGGAAAGGTGAAAAACTGTTTTTT. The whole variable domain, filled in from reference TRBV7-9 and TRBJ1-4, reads DTGVSQNPRHKITKRGQNVTFRCDPISEHNRLYWYRQTLGQGPEFLTYFQNEAQLEKSRLLSDRFSAERPKGSFSTLEIQRTEQGDSAMYLCASSSPGKGEKLFFGSGTQLSVL.

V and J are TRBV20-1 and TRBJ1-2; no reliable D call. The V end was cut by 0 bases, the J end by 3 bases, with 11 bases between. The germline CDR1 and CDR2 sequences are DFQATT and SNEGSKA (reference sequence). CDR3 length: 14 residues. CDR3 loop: CSARDWGTDYGYTF. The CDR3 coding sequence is TGCAGTGCTAGAGACTGGGGAACAGACTATGGCTACACCTTC.

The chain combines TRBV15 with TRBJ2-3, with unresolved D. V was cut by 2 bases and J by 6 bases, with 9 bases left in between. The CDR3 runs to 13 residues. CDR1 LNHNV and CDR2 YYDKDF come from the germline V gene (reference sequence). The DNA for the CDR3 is TGTGCCACCAGCAGAAGGGTTTTGGATACGCAGTATTTT. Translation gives CATSRRVLDTQYF.

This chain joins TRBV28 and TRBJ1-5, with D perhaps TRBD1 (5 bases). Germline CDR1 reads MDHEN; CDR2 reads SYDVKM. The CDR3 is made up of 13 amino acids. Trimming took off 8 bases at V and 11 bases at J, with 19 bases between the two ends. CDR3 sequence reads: CASQPRMMGAQHF. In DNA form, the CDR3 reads TGTGCCAGCCAGCCCCGAATGATGGGGGCCCAGCATTTT.

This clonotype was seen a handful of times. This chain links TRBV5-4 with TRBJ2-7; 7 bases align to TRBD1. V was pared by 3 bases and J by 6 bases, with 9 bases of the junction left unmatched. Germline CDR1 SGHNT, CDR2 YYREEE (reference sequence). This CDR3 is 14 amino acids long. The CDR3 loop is CASSYDRASGEQYF. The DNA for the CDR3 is TGTGCCAGCAGCTACGACAGGGCTTCGGGCGAGCAGTACTTC.

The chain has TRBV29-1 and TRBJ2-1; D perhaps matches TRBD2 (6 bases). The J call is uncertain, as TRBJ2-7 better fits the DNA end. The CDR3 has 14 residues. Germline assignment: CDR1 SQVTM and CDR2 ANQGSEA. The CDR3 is CSVARDLGSYEQYF. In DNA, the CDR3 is TGCAGCGTTGCCCGGGACTTAGGCTCCTACGAGCAGTACTTC.

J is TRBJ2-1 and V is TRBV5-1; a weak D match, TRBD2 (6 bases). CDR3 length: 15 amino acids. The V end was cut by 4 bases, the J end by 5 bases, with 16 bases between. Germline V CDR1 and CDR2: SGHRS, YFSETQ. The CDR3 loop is CASSLEGRIDNEQFF. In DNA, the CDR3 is TGCGCCAGCAGCCTGGAGGGACGGATCGACAATGAGCAGTTCTTC.

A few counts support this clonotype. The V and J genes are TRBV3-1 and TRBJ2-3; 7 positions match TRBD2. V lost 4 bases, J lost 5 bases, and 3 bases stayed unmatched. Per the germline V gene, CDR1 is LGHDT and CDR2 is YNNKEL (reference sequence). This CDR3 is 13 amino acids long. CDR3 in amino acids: CASSRGGGDTQYF. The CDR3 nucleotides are TGTGCCAGCAGCCGGGGGGGTGGAGATACGCAGTATTTT.

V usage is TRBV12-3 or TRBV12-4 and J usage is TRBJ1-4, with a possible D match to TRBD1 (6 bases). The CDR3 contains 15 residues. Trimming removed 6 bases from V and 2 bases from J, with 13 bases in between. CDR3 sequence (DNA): TGTGCCAGCAGCTCCCCGGACAGCACTAATGAAAAACTGTTTTTT. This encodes CASSSPDSTNEKLFF.

Here the CDR3 reads CASSGNSGATSYEQYF. CDR3 nucleotides: TGCGCCAGCAGCGGGAATAGCGGGGCCACCTCCTACGAGCAGTACTTC. The V gene is TRBV5-1, the J gene TRBJ2-7; the match to TRBD2 covers 8 bases. Germline values: CDR1 SGHRS, CDR2 YFSETQ. The CDR3 runs 16 residues. V shed 4 bases, J shed 0 bases, and the junction held 9 bases outside the gene matches.

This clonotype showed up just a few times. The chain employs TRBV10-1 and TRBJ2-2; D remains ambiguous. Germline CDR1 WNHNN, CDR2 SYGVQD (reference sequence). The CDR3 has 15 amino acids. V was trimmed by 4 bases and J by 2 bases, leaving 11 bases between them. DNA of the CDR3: TGCGCCAGCAGTGTCTCCCTTCCCAACACCGGGGAGCTGTTTTTT. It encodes CASSVSLPNTGELFF.

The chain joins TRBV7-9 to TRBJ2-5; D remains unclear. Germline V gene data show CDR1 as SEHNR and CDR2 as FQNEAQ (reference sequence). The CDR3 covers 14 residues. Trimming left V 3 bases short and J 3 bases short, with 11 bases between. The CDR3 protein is CASSFYSEKETQYF. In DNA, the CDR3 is TGTGCCAGCAGCTTTTATTCGGAGAAAGAGACCCAGTACTTC.

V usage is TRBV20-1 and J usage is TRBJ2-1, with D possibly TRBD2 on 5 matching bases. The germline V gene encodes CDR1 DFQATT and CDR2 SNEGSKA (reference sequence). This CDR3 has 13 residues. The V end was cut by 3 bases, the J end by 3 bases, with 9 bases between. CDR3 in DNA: TGCAGTGCTAGTTCCGGGAACTACAATGAGCAGTTCTTC. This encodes CSASSGNYNEQFF.

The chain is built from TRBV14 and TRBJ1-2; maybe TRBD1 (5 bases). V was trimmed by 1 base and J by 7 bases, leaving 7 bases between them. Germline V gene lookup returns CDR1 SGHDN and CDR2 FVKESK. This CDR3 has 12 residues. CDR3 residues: CASSQVGPGYTF. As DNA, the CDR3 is TGTGCCAGCAGCCAAGTGGGGCCTGGCTACACCTTC.

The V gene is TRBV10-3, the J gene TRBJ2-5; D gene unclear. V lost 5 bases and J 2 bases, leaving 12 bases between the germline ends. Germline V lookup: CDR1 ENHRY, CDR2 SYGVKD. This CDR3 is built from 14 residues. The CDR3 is CAISKGGVQETQYF. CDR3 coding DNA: TGTGCCATCAGTAAAGGTGGAGTTCAAGAGACCCAGTACTTC.